These 14 T cell receptor beta chains were all obtained from the same sample, sequenced in a study of cytomegalovirus exposure and HLA in healthy donors. It was with 60 Vbeta and 13 Jbeta primers that the PCR ran. Some clones are missing from TCRdb's copy, which holds only in-frame ones; the method was immunoSEQ multiplex PCR. The table includes under 200,000 clones, 82% detected once. The sequencing input was PBMCs. These receptor sequences come from a girl aged 2 to 10 in good health and CMV-seropositive.

V usage is TRBV13 and J usage is TRBJ2-3; TRBD2 might be the D (5 bases). V was cut by 3 bases and J by 4 bases, with 14 bases left in between. Germline loops: CDR1 PRHDT, CDR2 FYEKMQ (reference sequence). This CDR3 region has 15 residues. The CDR3 loop is CASSLLSRRADTQYF. CDR3 coding DNA: TGTGCCAGCAGCTTGCTTTCTAGGCGGGCAGATACGCAGTATTTT.

The chain joins TRBV5-1 to TRBJ2-7; D possibly corresponds to TRBD1 (6 bases). The germline V gene encodes CDR1 SGHRS and CDR2 YFSETQ. This CDR3 region has 14 residues. Trimming took off 4 bases at V and 0 bases at J, with 11 bases between the two ends. The CDR3 protein is CASSVRDNSYEQYF. The CDR3 DNA reads as TGCGCCAGCAGCGTCCGGGACAACTCCTACGAGCAGTACTTC. The full variable domain, completed using reference TRBV5-1 and TRBJ2-7, is KAGVTQTPRYLIKTRGQQVTLSCSPISGHRSVSWYQQTPGQGLQFLFEYFSETQRNKGNFPGRFSGRQFSNSRSEMNVSTLELGDSALYLCASSVRDNSYEQYFGPGTRLTVT.

This chain uses TRBV9 with TRBJ2-1; D is possibly TRBD1 (6 bases). V gave up 5 bases and J gave up 7 bases, with 10 bases separating them. The CDR3 sequence is 12 residues long. The germline CDR1 and CDR2 sequences are SGDLS and YYNGEE. Here the CDR3 reads CASSGGRNEQFF. CDR3 in DNA: TGTGCCAGCAGTGGGGGCCGAAATGAGCAGTTCTTC. The full variable domain, rest sourced from reference TRBV9 and TRBJ2-1, is DSGVTQTPKHLITATGQRVTLRCSPRSGDLSVYWYQQSLDQGLQFLIQYYNGEERAKGNILERFSAQQFPDLHSELNLSSLELGDSALYFCASSGGRNEQFFGPGTRLTVL.

This sequence joins TRBV19 and TRBJ2-7; 7 bases map to TRBD1. The germline V gene encodes CDR1 LNHDA and CDR2 SQIVND (reference sequence). This CDR3 has 13 residues. Trimming at V came to 6 bases and at J to 1 base, leaving 3 bases not matched to a gene. The CDR3 reads CASRTGPSYEQYF. The CDR3 DNA is TGTGCCAGTAGGACAGGGCCTTCCTACGAGCAGTACTTC.

CDR3: CASSSLKPDRGRGYTF. CDR3 nucleotides: TGTGCCAGCAGCTCCCTTAAACCCGATAGGGGGAGAGGTTACACCTTC. This chain joins TRBV7-9 and TRBJ1-2; possibly TRBD1 for D (6 bases). V was trimmed by 4 bases and J by 11 bases, leaving 26 bases between them. The germline V gene encodes CDR1 SEHNR and CDR2 FQNEAQ (reference sequence). This CDR3 comprises 16 residues.

The J gene is TRBJ1-4, the V gene TRBV6-5, with a weak D call TRBD1 (6 bases). Trimming pared 4 bases from V and 8 bases from J, leaving 14 bases between. The CDR3 is made up of 14 amino acids. Per the germline V gene, CDR1 is MNHEY and CDR2 is SVGAGI. The CDR3 DNA sequence: TGTGCCAGCAGTTCAAACAGGGAGGGGGAAAAACTGTTTTTT. It specifies CASSSNREGEKLFF.

The chain links TRBV30 to TRBJ2-2; possibly TRBD2 for D (7 bases). The CDR3 totals 14 residues. V lost 3 bases and J lost 6, with 14 bases in between. CDR1 GTSNPN and CDR2 SVGIG come from the germline V gene (reference sequence). CDR3 sequence reads: CAWRLGGRSGELFF. The CDR3 DNA reads as TGTGCCTGGAGATTGGGGGGGCGGTCCGGGGAGCTGTTTTTT.

This chain uses TRBV28 with TRBJ2-5; possibly TRBD2 for D (7 bases). V lost 2 bases to trimming and J lost 5 bases, with 12 bases between them. The CDR3 is 14 amino acids. Germline V gene lookup returns CDR1 MDHEN and CDR2 SYDVKM. CDR3 region: CASSLRGGRETQYF. For the CDR3, the DNA is TGTGCCAGCAGTTTAAGGGGGGGCAGGGAGACCCAGTACTTC.

Here the CDR3 DNA reads TGTGCCAGCAGCGGCGGGACTTCCCCATCCTACGAGCAGTACTTC. It translates to CASSGGTSPSYEQYF. The gene calls are TRBV9 and TRBJ2-7; D is perhaps TRBD2 (6 bases). This CDR3 comprises 15 residues. The germline V gene has CDR1 SGDLS and CDR2 YYNGEE. The ends were cut back, 3 bases at V and 1 base at J, with 14 bases in the middle.

The chain is built from TRBV4-2 and TRBJ2-5; tentative D call: TRBD2 (6 bases). Matching the DNA end better, TRBJ2-7 makes the J call doubtful. This CDR3 region has 15 residues. Germline CDR1 LGHNA, CDR2 YNFKEQ. The CDR3 reads CASSRDFGASYEQYF. CDR3 DNA sequence: TGTGCCAGCAGCCGGGACTTTGGGGCTTCCTACGAGCAGTACTTC.

V is TRBV2 and J is TRBJ2-7; TRBD2 matches 10 bases. Germline loops: CDR1 SNHLY, CDR2 FYNNEI. The length of the CDR3 is 18 residues. The V gene end was trimmed by 4 bases and the J gene end by 1 base; junction bases not matched to a gene: 13. Written as DNA, the CDR3 is TGTGCCAGCAGTGGGCGAGGGGCTAGCGGGAGTCAGTCCTACGAGCAGTACTTC. Translation: CASSGRGASGSQSYEQYF.

The chain recombines TRBV2 with TRBJ1-1, with D perhaps TRBD1 (5 bases). V lost 6 bases, J lost 4 bases, and 18 bases lay in between. Germline V gives CDR1 SNHLY, CDR2 FYNNEI. This CDR3 region has 15 residues. In nucleotides, the CDR3 is TGTGCCAGCAGATGGGGAGGGAGGGGTTTCACTGAAGCTTTCTTT. As protein: CASRWGGRGFTEAFF.

The chain combines TRBV28 with TRBJ1-3; no reliable D call. The germline V and J ends were trimmed by 6 bases and 6 bases, with 18 bases remaining between them. The germline gives CDR1 MDHEN, CDR2 SYDVKM. This CDR3 region has 15 residues. CDR3 sequence: CASSLSLGLLNTIYF. The CDR3 DNA follows: TGTGCCAGCAGCCTTTCCCTTGGGCTGTTAAACACCATATATTTT.

This clone was found once. The CDR3 DNA follows: TGTGCCAGCAGTTTAGTGGGCTACCACGGACAGAACACCGGGGAGCTGTTTTTT. Protein sequence: CASSLVGYHGQNTGELFF. The chain employs TRBV28 and TRBJ2-2, with a weak D call TRBD1 (5 bases). Germline-derived CDR1 and CDR2 are MDHEN and SYDVKM. Trimming removed 2 bases from V and 1 base from J, with 17 bases in between. This CDR3 is 18 amino acids long.